These 8 T cell receptor beta chains share one sample of origin, sequenced in a study of blood T cell repertoires in COVID-19 (dated by TCRdb to the early 2020s). The library was generated by the immunoSEQ multiplex PCR assay. Not all clones reach the TCRdb copy of this immuneACCESS table, which keeps in-frame sequences only. Checked studies attribute under half of the gap to unresolved V genes and leave the rest unexplained. For this sample the table gives some 270,000 clones, of which roughly 88% were detected only once. The ten most abundant clones make up roughly 4% of the sample. Sequencing was done on a sample of PBMCs or T cells enriched from blood (not recorded which). The receptors were gathered from a woman in her 30s who had recovered from COVID-19.

This clone was detected once. The CDR3 nucleotides are TGTGCCAGCGGAACTAGGAACACCGGGGAGCTGTTTTTT. This encodes CASGTRNTGELFF. The chain combines TRBV12-3 or TRBV12-4 with TRBJ2-2, with D perhaps matching TRBD2 (5 bases). This CDR3 has 13 residues. V was trimmed by 8 bases and J by 1 base, leaving 8 bases between them.

This clone was found once. The J gene is TRBJ1-4, the V gene TRBV4-2; D ambiguous. Trimming stripped 0 bases from V and 10 bases from J, with 21 bases between. Germline lookup yields CDR1 LGHNA and CDR2 YNFKEQ. The CDR3 totals 17 residues. CDR3 bases: TGTGCCAGCAGCCAAGATGAGGGCGGTGCGAACCGACGAAAACTGTTTTTT. The encoded protein is CASSQDEGGANRRKLFF.

This chain joins TRBV7-3 and TRBJ1-1, with unresolved D. V lost 7 bases to trimming and J lost 0 bases, with 9 bases between them. CDR3 size: 13 residues. CDR1 and CDR2 (germline): SGHTA, FQGTGA. Written as DNA, the CDR3 is TGTGCCAGCAACTCGGGGATGAACACTGAAGCTTTCTTT. It yields the protein CASNSGMNTEAFF.

This chain connects TRBV19 to TRBJ2-3; a possible D gene is TRBD1 (6 bases). The length of the CDR3 is 14 residues. CDR1 and CDR2 (germline): LNHDA, SQIVND (reference sequence). V was shortened by 3 bases and J by 7 bases, with 14 bases between the two germline ends. In DNA form, the CDR3 reads TGTGCCAGTAGTATTTCGTCAGGGGCAAATACGCAGTATTTT. This gives the protein CASSISSGANTQYF. Based on the CDR3 plus reference TRBV19 and TRBJ2-3, the full variable domain is DGGITQSPKYLFRKEGQNVTLSCEQNLNHDAMYWYRQDPGQGLRLIYYSQIVNDFQKGDIAEGYSVSREKKESFPLTVTSAQKNPTAFYLCASSISSGANTQYFGPGTRLTVL.

V and J are TRBV7-9 and TRBJ2-5; 12 bases line up with TRBD2. Losses at the gene ends were 4 bases for V and 5 bases for J; bases not matched to a gene: 17. The CDR3 loop spans 19 amino acids. Germline V gives CDR1 SEHNR, CDR2 FQNEAQ (reference sequence). The CDR3 reads CASSSRPRLAGERVETQYF. The DNA of the CDR3 is TGTGCCAGCAGCTCTAGACCGCGACTAGCGGGAGAACGTGTGGAGACCCAGTACTTC.

V and J are TRBV18 and TRBJ1-5; D gene uncertain. Trimming left V 2 bases short and J 2 bases short, with 16 bases between. CDR3 size: 17 residues. Germline CDR1 is KGHSH and CDR2 is LQKENI. CDR3 coding DNA: TGTGCCAGCTCACCAAGTATTCCGGGAAGGGGCAATCAGCCCCAGCATTTT. Translation gives CASSPSIPGRGNQPQHF.

This sequence joins TRBV10-2 and TRBJ2-2; 7 bases fit TRBD2. Germline CDR1 and CDR2: WSHSY and SAAADI. V was clipped by 0 bases and J by 1 base; unmatched bases: 8. The CDR3 consists of 18 residues. The CDR3 is CASSESMGLLGNTGELFF. The CDR3 DNA reads TGCGCCAGCAGTGAGTCGATGGGACTATTGGGGAACACCGGGGAGCTGTTTTTT.

The DNA of the CDR3 is TGTGCCAGCAGCTTAACGGAGGGACTCTGGGAAAATCAGCCCCAGCATTTT. It codes for CASSLTEGLWENQPQHF. The J gene is TRBJ1-5, the V gene TRBV5-8; maybe TRBD1 (5 bases). Per the germline V gene, CDR1 is SGHTS and CDR2 is YDEGEE. The V end lost 2 bases, the J end lost 4 bases, and 19 bases lay between the germline ends. The CDR3 consists of 17 residues. The full variable domain, its missing parts supplied by reference TRBV5-8 and TRBJ1-5, is EAGVTQSPTHLIKTRGQQATLRCSPISGHTSVYWYQQALGLGLQFLLWYDEGEERNRGNFPPRFSGRQFPNYSSELNVNALELEDSALYLCASSLTEGLWENQPQHFGDGTRLSIL.